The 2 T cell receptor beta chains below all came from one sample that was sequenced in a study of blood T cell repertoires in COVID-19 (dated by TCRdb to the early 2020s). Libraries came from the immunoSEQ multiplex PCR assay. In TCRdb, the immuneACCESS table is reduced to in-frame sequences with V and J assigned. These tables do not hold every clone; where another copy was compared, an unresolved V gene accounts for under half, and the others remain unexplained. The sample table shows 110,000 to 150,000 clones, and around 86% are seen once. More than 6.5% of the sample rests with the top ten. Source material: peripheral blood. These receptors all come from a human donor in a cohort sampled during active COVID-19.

In DNA, the CDR3 is TGTGCCAGCAGTGAAGGCCACTCAGGGGGCCGGCGAGAGACCCAGTACTTC. It codes for CASSEGHSGGRRETQYF. The chain has TRBV6-1 and TRBJ2-5; the match to TRBD1 covers 8 bases. The CDR3 extends over 17 amino acids. Germline V CDR1 and CDR2: MNHNS, SASEGT. Trimming at V came to 1 base and at J to 4 bases, leaving 11 bases not matched to a gene.

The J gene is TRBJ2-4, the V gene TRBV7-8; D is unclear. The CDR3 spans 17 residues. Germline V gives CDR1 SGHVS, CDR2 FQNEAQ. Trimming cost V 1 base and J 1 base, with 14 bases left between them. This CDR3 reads CASSLDSPNGAKNIQYF. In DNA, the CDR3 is TGTGCCAGCAGCTTAGATAGCCCCAACGGGGCCAAAAACATTCAGTACTTC.